This T cell receptor (beta chain) was found in a study of molecular identifiers for immune sequencing clone quantification. Study-wide findings and caveats: Sizes of highly expanded clones could be underestimated through identical TCRs sharing a barcode.

Many counts were recorded for this clonotype. Its matching antigen is unknown. Previously described methods and listed TCR primers produced bulk TCR libraries. TCRdb independently ran MiXCR on the PCR reads; one entry per CDR3 protein. The data contain hundreds of thousands of distinct CDR3 sequences, around 21% of them singletons. The CDR3 runs to 13 residues. The V and J ends lost 4 bases and 0 bases respectively, with 10 bases between them. Looked up from germline, CDR1 is SQVTM and CDR2 is ANQGSEA. What was sequenced was naive CD8+ T cells from blood, with Jurkat cell RNA spiked in. The subset was: FACS-sorted CD8+CD4-CCR7+CD45RA+ naive T cells. The chain couples TRBV29-1 to TRBJ2-7; tentative D call: TRBD2 (5 bases). This receptor was identified in a human donor in good health. Some libraries in this study had Jurkat cell RNA spiked in. The DNA for the CDR3 is TGCAGCGTTGTCTATGACTACTCCTACGAGCAGTACTTC. The encoded protein is CSVVYDYSYEQYF.